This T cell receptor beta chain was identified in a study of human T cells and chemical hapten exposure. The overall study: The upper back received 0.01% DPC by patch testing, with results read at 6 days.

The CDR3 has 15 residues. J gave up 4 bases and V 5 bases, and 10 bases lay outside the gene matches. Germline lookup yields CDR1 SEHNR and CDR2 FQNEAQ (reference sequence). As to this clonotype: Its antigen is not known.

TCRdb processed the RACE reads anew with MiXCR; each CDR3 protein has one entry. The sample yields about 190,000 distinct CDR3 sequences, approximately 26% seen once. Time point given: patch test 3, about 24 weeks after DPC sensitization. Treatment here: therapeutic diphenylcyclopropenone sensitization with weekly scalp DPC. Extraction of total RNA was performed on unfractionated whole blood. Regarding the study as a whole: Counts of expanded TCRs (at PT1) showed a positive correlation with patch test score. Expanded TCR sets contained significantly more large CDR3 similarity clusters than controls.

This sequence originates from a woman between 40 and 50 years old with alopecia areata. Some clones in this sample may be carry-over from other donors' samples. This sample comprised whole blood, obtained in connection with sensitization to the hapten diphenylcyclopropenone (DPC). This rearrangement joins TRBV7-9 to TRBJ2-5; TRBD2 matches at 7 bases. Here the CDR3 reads CASSPMTSFSETQYF. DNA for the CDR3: TGTGCCAGCAGCCCGATGACTAGCTTTTCAGAGACCCAGTACTTC. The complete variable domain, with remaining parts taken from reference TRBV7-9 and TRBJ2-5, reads DTGVSQNPRHKITKRGQNVTFRCDPISEHNRLYWYRQTLGQGPEFLTYFQNEAQLEKSRLLSDRFSAERPKGSFSTLEIQRTEQGDSAMYLCASSPMTSFSETQYFGPGTRLLVL.